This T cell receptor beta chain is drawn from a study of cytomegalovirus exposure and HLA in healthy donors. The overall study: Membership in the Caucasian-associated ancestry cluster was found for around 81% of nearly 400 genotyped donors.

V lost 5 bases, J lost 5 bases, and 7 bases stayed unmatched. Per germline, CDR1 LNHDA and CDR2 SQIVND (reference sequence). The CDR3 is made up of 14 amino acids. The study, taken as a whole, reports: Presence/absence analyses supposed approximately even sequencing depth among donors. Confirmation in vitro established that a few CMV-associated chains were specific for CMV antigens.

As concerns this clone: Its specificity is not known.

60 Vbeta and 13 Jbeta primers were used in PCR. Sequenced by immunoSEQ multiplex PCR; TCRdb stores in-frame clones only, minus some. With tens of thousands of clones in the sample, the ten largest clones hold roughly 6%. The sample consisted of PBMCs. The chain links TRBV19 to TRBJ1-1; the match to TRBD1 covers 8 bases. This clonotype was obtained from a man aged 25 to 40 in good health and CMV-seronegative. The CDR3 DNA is TGTGCCAGTAGTGGCAGGGGGCGGGCTACTGAAGCTTTCTTT. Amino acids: CASSGRGRATEAFF.